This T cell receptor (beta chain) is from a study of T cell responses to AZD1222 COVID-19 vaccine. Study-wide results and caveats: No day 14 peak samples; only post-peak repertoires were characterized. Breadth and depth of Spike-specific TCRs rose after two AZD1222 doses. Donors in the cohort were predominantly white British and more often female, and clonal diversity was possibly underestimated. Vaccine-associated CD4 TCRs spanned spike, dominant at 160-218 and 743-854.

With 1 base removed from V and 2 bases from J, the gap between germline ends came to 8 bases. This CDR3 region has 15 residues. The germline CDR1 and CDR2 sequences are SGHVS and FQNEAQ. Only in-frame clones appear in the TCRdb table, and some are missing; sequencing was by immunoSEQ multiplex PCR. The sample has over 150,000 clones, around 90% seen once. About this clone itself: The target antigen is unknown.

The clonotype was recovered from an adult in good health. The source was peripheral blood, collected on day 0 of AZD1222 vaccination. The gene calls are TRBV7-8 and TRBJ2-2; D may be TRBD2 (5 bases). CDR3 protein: CASSLGAVNTGELFF. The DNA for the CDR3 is TGTGCCAGCAGCTTAGGAGCGGTTAACACCGGGGAGCTGTTTTTT.